Sequencing of this T cell receptor (beta chain) was carried out in a study of blood T cell repertoires in COVID-19. Overall study context: Researchers got acute and convalescent COVID-19 samples from the United States, Italy and Spain. PBMCs, B-cell-depleted T cells, or T cells provided the cDNA or gDNA that made up the material.

In its sample, this clone was seen once. Method: immunoSEQ multiplex PCR; TCRdb's copy keeps in-frame clones and lacks some. The repertoire holds over 90,000 clones, with just over 85% as singletons. This clonotype was obtained from a woman in her sixties in a cohort sampled during active or convalescent COVID-19. The sequenced material came from peripheral blood.

The CDR3 here is CASSSPGQGIGGELFF. CDR3 coding DNA: TGTGCCAGCAGCTCACCGGGACAGGGGATTGGCGGGGAGCTGTTTTTT. V is TRBV5-6 and J is TRBJ2-2, with 10 bases matching TRBD1. The germline V gene encodes CDR1 SGHDT and CDR2 YYEEEE. The CDR3 has 16 amino acids. J gave up 7 bases and V 3 bases, and 9 bases lay outside the gene matches. Looking up the rest from reference TRBV5-6 and TRBJ2-2 gives the full variable domain: DAGVTQSPTHLIKTRGQQVTLRCSPKSGHDTVSWYQQALGQGPQFIFQYYEEEERQRGNFPDRFSGHQFPNYSSELNVNALLLGDSALYLCASSSPGQGIGGELFFGEGSRLTVL.